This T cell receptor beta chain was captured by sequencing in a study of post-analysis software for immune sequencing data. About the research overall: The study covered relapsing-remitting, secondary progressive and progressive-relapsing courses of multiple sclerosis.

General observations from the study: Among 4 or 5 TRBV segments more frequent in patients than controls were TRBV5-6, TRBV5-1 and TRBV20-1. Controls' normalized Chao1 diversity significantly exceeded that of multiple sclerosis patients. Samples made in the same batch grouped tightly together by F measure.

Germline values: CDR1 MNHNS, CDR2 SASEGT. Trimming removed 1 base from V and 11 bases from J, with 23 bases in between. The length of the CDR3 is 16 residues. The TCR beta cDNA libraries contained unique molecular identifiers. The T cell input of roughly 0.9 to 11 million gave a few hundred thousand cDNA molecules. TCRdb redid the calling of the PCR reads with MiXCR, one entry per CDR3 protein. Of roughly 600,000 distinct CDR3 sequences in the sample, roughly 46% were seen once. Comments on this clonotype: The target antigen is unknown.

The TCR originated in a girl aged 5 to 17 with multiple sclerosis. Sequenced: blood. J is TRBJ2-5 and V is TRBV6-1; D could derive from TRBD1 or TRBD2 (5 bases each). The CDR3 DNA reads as TGTGCCAGCAGTGAAGGGGTCGGACTGGGGACCAATGAGCAGTACTTC. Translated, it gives CASSEGVGLGTNEQYF.